The 28 T cell receptor beta chains below all came from one sample that was sequenced in a study of identical twins. From the 5' RACE reads, TCRdb called clonotypes with MiXCR, one entry per CDR3 protein. The sample has 500,000 to 700,000 distinct CDR3 sequences; about 7.6% are singletons. The sample also formed part of further work on yellow fever vaccine responses in identical twins.

The sample consisted of PBMCs. The receptors shown here come from a woman under 30 in good health.

The rearrangement uses TRBV5-6 and TRBJ2-2; 10 bases map to TRBD2. V was clipped by 2 bases and J by 5 bases; unmatched bases: 3. The germline V gene has CDR1 SGHDT and CDR2 YYEEEE. The CDR3 length is 15 residues. CDR3 nucleotides: TGTGCCAGCAGCTTTGGACTAGCGGAAACCGGGGAGCTGTTTTTT. It yields the protein CASSFGLAETGELFF. Complete variable domain (other parts from reference TRBV5-6 and TRBJ2-2): DAGVTQSPTHLIKTRGQQVTLRCSPKSGHDTVSWYQQALGQGPQFIFQYYEEEERQRGNFPDRFSGHQFPNYSSELNVNALLLGDSALYLCASSFGLAETGELFFGEGSRLTVL.

In its sample, this clonotype was seen a few times. The chain recombines TRBV6-4 with TRBJ2-1, with no clear D. Germline CDR1 reads MRHNA; CDR2 reads SNTAGT. CDR3 length: 13 residues. Trimming cost V 0 bases and J 7 bases, with 7 bases left between them. The CDR3 here is CASSDSSENEQFF. The CDR3 nucleotides are TGTGCCAGCAGTGACTCTTCCGAGAATGAGCAGTTCTTC.

This clonotype has only a few counts. J is TRBJ1-3 and V is TRBV10-3; D remains ambiguous. V shed 8 bases and J shed 0 bases, with 14 bases lying between them. Germline loops: CDR1 ENHRY, CDR2 SYGVKD. This CDR3 contains 15 residues. The CDR3 spells CAIGGRRDSGNTIYF. The CDR3 DNA follows: TGTGCCATCGGAGGCAGACGAGACTCTGGAAACACCATATATTTT.

In its sample, this clonotype was seen a few times. The chain has TRBV10-3 and TRBJ2-2; possible D gene TRBD1, 5 bases. Trimming left V 7 bases short and J 9 bases short, with 9 bases between. CDR1 is ENHRY and CDR2 is SYGVKD in the germline V gene. CDR3 size: 11 residues. CDR3 DNA sequence: TGTGCCATCACTCAGGGCCGGGAGCTGTTTTTT. It translates to CAITQGRELFF.

The rearrangement uses TRBV10-3 and TRBJ2-3; tentative D call: TRBD2 (6 bases). The length of the CDR3 is 17 residues. Germline CDR1 is ENHRY and CDR2 is SYGVKD. V dropped 10 bases and J dropped 1 base, with 24 bases sitting between them. CDR3 coding DNA: TGTGCCACGGGCTTGGCGGGATCGGTACTTGGCACAGATACGCAGTATTTT. Translated: CATGLAGSVLGTDTQYF.

V usage is TRBV29-1 and J usage is TRBJ2-5, with 8 bases lining up with TRBD2. The CDR3 has 14 residues. In germline, CDR1 is SQVTM, CDR2 ANQGSEA. Losses at the gene ends were 6 bases for V and 2 bases for J; bases not matched to a gene: 8. The CDR3 here is CSVGAGDGQETQYF. CDR3 bases: TGCAGCGTAGGAGCGGGAGATGGGCAAGAGACCCAGTACTTC.

The chain carries TRBV6-1 and TRBJ2-2; 7 bases map to TRBD1. V trimming: 4 bases; J trimming: 4 bases; junction bases outside the gene matches: 6. The germline gives CDR1 MNHNS, CDR2 SASEGT. The CDR3 runs to 15 residues. CDR3 in amino acids: CASSVTGAGTGELFF. In DNA, the CDR3 is TGTGCCAGCAGTGTAACAGGGGCCGGCACCGGGGAGCTGTTTTTT.

This clonotype was recorded many times. The V gene is TRBV6-1, the J gene TRBJ1-2; D ambiguous. V shed 0 bases and J shed 4 bases, with 9 bases lying between them. Germline CDR1 MNHNS, CDR2 SASEGT. This CDR3 is built from 14 residues. Written as DNA, the CDR3 is TGTGCCAGCAGTGAAGCTCGAGGGCTCTATGGCTACACCTTC. Its protein is CASSEARGLYGYTF.

The V and J genes are TRBV20-1 and TRBJ1-5; no reliable D call. Trimming removed 6 bases at V and 4 bases at J, with 16 bases between. The CDR3 extends over 14 amino acids. Germline CDR1 DFQATT, CDR2 SNEGSKA (reference sequence). This chain's CDR3 is CSAISDGFNQPQHF. In DNA form, the CDR3 reads TGCAGTGCCATCTCTGACGGATTTAATCAGCCCCAGCATTTT.

This clonotype has a handful of counts. The V call is TRBV20-1, the J call TRBJ2-5; D may be TRBD2 (6 bases). The length of the CDR3 is 14 residues. The V end lost 2 bases, the J end lost 5 bases, and 15 bases lay between the germline ends. Per the germline V gene, CDR1 is DFQATT and CDR2 is SNEGSKA (reference sequence). The CDR3 coding sequence is TGCAGTGCTAGAACGATGCGGGGAGAGGAGACCCAGTACTTC. Amino acids: CSARTMRGEETQYF.

This clonotype was detected ten times or more. V is TRBV4-1 and J is TRBJ1-2; the match to TRBD1 covers 7 bases. This CDR3 spans 16 amino acids. Germline loops: CDR1 MGHRA, CDR2 YSYEKL. The ends lost 1 base at V and 2 bases at J; junction bases unmatched: 7. This chain's CDR3 is CASSQAQGVSNYGYTF. DNA of the CDR3: TGCGCCAGCAGCCAAGCCCAGGGGGTGTCAAACTATGGCTACACCTTC.

The chain joins TRBV6-1 to TRBJ2-3; TRBD2 matches at 8 bases. V dropped 7 bases and J dropped 2; count of bases not matched to a gene: 14. The CDR3 covers 17 residues. The germline V gene has CDR1 MNHNS and CDR2 SASEGT. The CDR3 bases are TGTGCCAGCACCAAATTTTGGGGCGGGGGGATCACAGATACGCAGTATTTT. This sequence encodes CASTKFWGGGITDTQYF.

This clonotype came up many times. This chain connects TRBV28 to TRBJ2-2; 7 bases fit TRBD1. Trimming removed 6 bases from V and 0 bases from J; junction bases left unmatched: 4. The germline CDR1 and CDR2 sequences are MDHEN and SYDVKM. The CDR3 is 15 amino acids. This CDR3 is CASRTGTANTGELFF. For the CDR3, the DNA is TGTGCCAGCAGAACCGGGACAGCGAACACCGGGGAGCTGTTTTTT.

This clonotype was observed many times. This chain links TRBV12-3 or TRBV12-4 with TRBJ2-5; D gene ambiguous. V lost 7 bases to trimming and J lost 8 bases, with 14 bases between them. This CDR3 region has 12 residues. The CDR3 loop is CASTSSSRTQYF. Here the CDR3 DNA reads TGTGCCAGCACCTCCTCATCACGTACCCAGTACTTC.

V gene TRBV29-1 combines with J gene TRBJ1-3; D might be TRBD1 (5 bases). V shed 0 bases and J shed 6 bases, with 12 bases lying between them. CDR1 and CDR2 (germline): SQVTM, ANQGSEA. This CDR3 is 14 amino acids long. The CDR3 sequence: CSVEDRGVQNTIYF. The CDR3 DNA reads TGCAGCGTTGAAGATCGAGGGGTCCAAAACACCATATATTTT.

This clonotype has ten or more counts. V and J are TRBV5-1 and TRBJ2-1; TRBD1 is a possible D gene (5 bases). Germline V gene lookup returns CDR1 SGHRS and CDR2 YFSETQ. The CDR3 is 14 amino acids. Trimming stripped 0 bases from V and 4 bases from J, with 8 bases between. The CDR3 sequence: CASSLGQLYNEQFF. The CDR3 coding sequence is TGCGCCAGCAGCTTGGGACAGCTTTACAATGAGCAGTTCTTC.

This clonotype was detected many times. The rearrangement links TRBV18 to TRBJ1-3, with D possibly matching TRBD1 (6 bases). Germline lookup yields CDR1 KGHSH and CDR2 LQKENI. CDR3 size: 14 residues. V dropped 3 bases and J dropped 3 bases, with 9 bases sitting between them. The CDR3 sequence: CASSPDSFGNTIYF. CDR3 coding DNA: TGTGCCAGCTCACCGGACAGTTTTGGAAACACCATATATTTT.

This clonotype was counted a few times. The CDR3 loop reads CASSLPGGPDYGYTF. For the CDR3, the DNA is TGCGCCAGCAGCTTGCCAGGGGGCCCGGACTATGGCTACACCTTC. This chain joins TRBV5-1 and TRBJ1-2, with 8 bases identical to TRBD1. Germline V CDR1 and CDR2: SGHRS, YFSETQ. The CDR3 contains 15 residues. V was pared by 1 base and J by 3 bases, with 5 bases of the junction left unmatched.

This clonotype was seen at least ten times. Written as DNA, the CDR3 is TGTGCCAGCAGCTTACTTGGGCGGGAGCAGTACTTC. It yields the protein CASSLLGREQYF. The chain recombines TRBV7-9 with TRBJ2-7; no clear D. Germline V gives CDR1 SEHNR, CDR2 FQNEAQ (reference sequence). The V gene lost 2 bases and the J gene lost 7 bases, with 9 bases spanning the gap. There are 12 residues in the CDR3.

The rearrangement uses TRBV19 and TRBJ2-1; TRBD2 might be the D (6 bases). In germline, CDR1 is LNHDA, CDR2 SQIVND (reference sequence). The V and J ends lost 2 bases and 9 bases respectively, with 11 bases between them. The CDR3 has 13 residues. The chain's CDR3 is CASSIKTSTEQFF. The DNA for the CDR3 is TGTGCCAGTAGTATAAAAACTAGCACTGAGCAGTTCTTC.

This clonotype was counted ten times or more. The chain joins TRBV20-1 to TRBJ2-7, with D perhaps being TRBD1 or TRBD2 (5 bases each). V was shortened by 0 bases and J by 0 bases, with 12 bases between the two germline ends. Per the germline V gene, CDR1 is DFQATT and CDR2 is SNEGSKA (reference sequence). This CDR3 has 15 amino acids. The CDR3 spells CSARDPGRNSYEQYF. CDR3 nucleotides: TGCAGTGCTAGAGATCCGGGACGGAACTCCTACGAGCAGTACTTC.

This clonotype occurred many times. The V call is TRBV27, the J call TRBJ1-5; D possibly corresponds to TRBD1 (5 bases). V was clipped by 4 bases and J by 4 bases, with 14 bases between them. Germline-derived CDR1 and CDR2 are MNHEY and SMNVEV (reference sequence). The CDR3 totals 15 residues. Written as DNA, the CDR3 is TGTGCCAGCAGTTCGGGACGGACCTATAATCAGCCCCAGCATTTT. This encodes CASSSGRTYNQPQHF.

This clonotype was picked up many times. The rearrangement uses TRBV11-2 and TRBJ2-1; D is ambiguous. The V and J ends lost 1 base and 10 bases respectively, with 8 bases between them. This CDR3 is 12 amino acids long. CDR1 SGHAT and CDR2 FQNNGV come from the germline V gene. The DNA of the CDR3 is TGTGCCAGCAGCTTAGTCGGTAAGGAGCAGTTCTTC. Amino acid sequence: CASSLVGKEQFF.

This clonotype appeared a few times. The chain couples TRBV27 to TRBJ2-3; 11 nucleotides agree with TRBD2. Trimming at V came to 0 bases and at J to 0 bases, leaving 11 bases not matched to a gene. This CDR3 spans 20 amino acids. Germline CDR1 reads MNHEY; CDR2 reads SMNVEV (reference sequence). The CDR3 loop reads CASSLSSGTSGLTSTDTQYF. CDR3 nucleotides: TGTGCCAGCAGTTTATCTTCCGGGACTAGCGGATTAACTAGCACAGATACGCAGTATTTT.

This sequence joins TRBV7-9 and TRBJ2-2; TRBD2 aligns across 10 bases. The V and J ends lost 4 bases and 4 bases, in that order; junction bases with no gene match: 9. Germline CDR1 SEHNR, CDR2 FQNEAQ (reference sequence). The CDR3 runs to 17 residues. This CDR3 is CASSSYLAGDPTGELFF. The CDR3 DNA sequence: TGTGCCAGCAGCTCGTATCTAGCGGGAGACCCCACCGGGGAGCTGTTTTTT.

The chain couples TRBV7-6 to TRBJ2-3; D is unresolved. Trimming stripped 2 bases from V and 2 bases from J, with 11 bases between. This CDR3 contains 15 residues. CDR1 SGHVS and CDR2 FNYEAQ come from the germline V gene. The CDR3 DNA sequence: TGTGCCAGCAGCTTAATAGTGGGAATCACAGATACGCAGTATTTT. This gives the protein CASSLIVGITDTQYF.

This clonotype appeared many times. This chain connects TRBV29-1 to TRBJ1-2; the D is unclear. CDR1 is SQVTM and CDR2 is ANQGSEA in the germline V gene. CDR3 length: 13 residues. The V end was cut by 2 bases, the J end by 8 bases, with 15 bases between. CDR3: CSVESFGQAGYTF. The CDR3 bases are TGCAGCGTTGAAAGTTTTGGTCAGGCGGGCTACACCTTC.

V is TRBV12-3 or TRBV12-4 and J is TRBJ1-5; D unresolved. Deletions cut 4 bases from V and 1 base from J, with 8 bases between. This CDR3 region has 14 residues. The DNA for the CDR3 is TGTGCCAGCAGTTCGTTAATGAGCAATCAGCCCCAGCATTTT. This codes for CASSSLMSNQPQHF.